This entry lists 30 T cell receptor beta chains sequenced from one sample in a study of regulatory T cells in long-lasting Graves disease. To make TCR beta libraries, researchers used iRepertoire HTBI primers and Arm-PCR of CDR3 regions. TCRdb reprocessed the multiplex PCR reads with MiXCR, giving one entry per CDR3 protein. The data contain 430,000 or so distinct CDR3 sequences, 21% of them seen just once; the ten biggest clones take up 13% to 15%. Noted time point: persistent/refractory GD, antithyroid drugs over 5 years with positive TRAb. PBMCs provided the RNA from which the TCR library was made. The material sequenced was peripheral blood mononuclear cells (PBMCs), taken when the disease was refractory, from a patient treated with antithyroid drugs. These receptors all stem from a female donor with Graves disease.

For this clonotype: This may come from a read error, since a much larger clone is one base off. This chain joins TRBV3-1 and TRBJ2-7, with TRBD1 identical over 9 bases. The CDR3 totals 16 residues. Germline V gene data show CDR1 as LGHDT and CDR2 as YNNKEL (reference sequence). J lost 7 bases, V lost 0 bases, and 10 bases had no gene match. Here the CDR3 reads CASSQDALQGAREQYF. In DNA, the CDR3 is TGTGCCAGCAGCCAAGACGCATTACAGGGGGCGAGGGAGCAGTACTTC.

This clonotype occurred many times. The chain recombines TRBV20-1 with TRBJ2-7; 11 nucleotides match TRBD2. This CDR3 spans 15 amino acids. The germline V gene encodes CDR1 DFQATT and CDR2 SNEGSKA (reference sequence). V gave up 0 bases and J gave up 6 bases; unmatched junction bases: 7. Here the CDR3 DNA reads TGCAGTGCTAGAGATCTTCTAGCGGGAGGTTCCGAGCAGTACTTC. This encodes CSARDLLAGGSEQYF.

This clonotype was picked up many times. This chain uses TRBV28 with TRBJ2-5; 8 bases map to TRBD2. The CDR3 runs 14 residues. Germline V gene lookup returns CDR1 MDHEN and CDR2 SYDVKM. V trimming: 2 bases; J trimming: 3 bases; junction bases outside the gene matches: 2. The CDR3 region has the DNA TGTGCCAGCAGTTTAGCCGGGAGGGAAGAGACCCAGTACTTC. It yields the protein CASSLAGREETQYF.

The chain uses TRBV14 and TRBJ2-1, with D possibly matching TRBD2 (5 bases). The length of the CDR3 is 18 residues. The V gene lost 2 bases and the J gene lost 0 bases, with 17 bases spanning the gap. Looked up from germline, CDR1 is SGHDN and CDR2 is FVKESK. DNA of the CDR3: TGTGCCAGCAGCCAACTAGCCTTACTTTCTGTCTCCTACAATGAGCAGTTCTTC. It is translated as CASSQLALLSVSYNEQFF.

This sequence joins TRBV6-1 and TRBJ2-7; D possibly matches TRBD1 or TRBD2 (5 bases each). The V gene's germline CDR1 is MNHNS and CDR2 SASEGT. The CDR3 is 14 residues long. Trimming cost V 6 bases and J 2 bases, with 14 bases left between them. The CDR3 coding sequence is TGTGCCAGCAGGGCTCCGGGACGAACCTACGAGCAGTACTTC. It translates to CASRAPGRTYEQYF.

This clonotype has a handful of counts. The V call is TRBV19, the J call TRBJ1-5, with D maybe TRBD1 (5 bases). CDR1 LNHDA and CDR2 SQIVND come from the germline V gene (reference sequence). The germline V and J ends were trimmed by 6 bases and 7 bases, with 13 bases remaining between them. This CDR3 has 13 residues. In nucleotides, the CDR3 is TGTGCCAGTAGCCCGGGGCCTTGGCAGCCCCAGCATTTT. The encoded protein is CASSPGPWQPQHF.

V usage is TRBV7-9 and J usage is TRBJ2-5; D may correspond to TRBD1 or TRBD2 (7 bases each). The CDR3 has 16 amino acids. Per germline, CDR1 SEHNR and CDR2 FQNEAQ (reference sequence). V was cut by 4 bases and J by 1 base, with 16 bases left in between. The CDR3 bases are TGTGCCAGCAGCTCGGGAGGCCGGGACAGCCAAGAGACCCAGTACTTC. It translates to CASSSGGRDSQETQYF.

On this clonotype: With a much larger clone just one base away, this may be a read error. The chain is built from TRBV16 and TRBJ2-4, with no clear D. CDR3 length: 12 amino acids. Trimming removed 0 bases at V and 8 bases at J, with 5 bases between. From germline, CDR1 is KGHSY and CDR2 FQNENV. The CDR3 is CASSQSADIQYF. CDR3 sequence (DNA): TGTGCCAGCAGCCAATCTGCGGACATTCAGTACTTC.

The V call is TRBV4-1, the J call TRBJ1-3; no firm D call. CDR1 and CDR2 from the germline V gene are MGHRA and YSYEKL. V was trimmed by 4 bases and J by 4 bases, leaving 17 bases between them. The CDR3 is 16 residues long. CDR3 in DNA: TGCGCCAGCAGCCCGGACCTAGGTGGTTCCGGAAACACCATATATTTT. This sequence encodes CASSPDLGGSGNTIYF.

This sequence joins TRBV6-1 and TRBJ2-7, with TRBD1 matching over 9 bases. V was clipped by 6 bases and J by 4 bases; unmatched bases: 13. CDR3 length equals 16 residues. Germline loops: CDR1 MNHNS, CDR2 SASEGT. For the CDR3, the DNA is TGTGCCAGCAGCCTCCACAGGGGGCTAGAATTTTACGAGCAGTACTTC. It is translated as CASSLHRGLEFYEQYF.

This chain connects TRBV29-1 to TRBJ1-1; 7 positions agree with TRBD1. Trimming took 3 bases from V and 2 from J; bases not matched to a gene: 6. Germline loops: CDR1 SQVTM, CDR2 ANQGSEA. The CDR3 is 14 residues long. CDR3 sequence (DNA): TGCAGCGTTGATAACAGGGGTCTCAACACTGAAGCTTTCTTT. Translating gives CSVDNRGLNTEAFF.

About this clonotype: The junction and the germline gene differ at one end; a read error may be behind it. The chain joins TRBV29-1 to TRBJ1-1, with 8 bases lining up with TRBD1. This CDR3 spans 12 amino acids. Germline V CDR1 and CDR2: SQVTM, ANQGSEA. In nucleotides, the CDR3 is TGCAGCGGGGGGGACAGGAACAATGAAGCTTTCTTT. This sequence encodes CSGGDRNNEAFF.

Ten or more counts support this clonotype. The rearrangement joins TRBV20-1 to TRBJ2-5, with 13 nucleotides matching TRBD2. CDR1 and CDR2 from the germline V gene are DFQATT and SNEGSKA (reference sequence). CDR3 length: 14 amino acids. The V and J ends lost 6 bases and 5 bases, in that order; junction bases with no gene match: 6. The CDR3 DNA follows: TGCAGTGCCGGACTAGCGGGAGTGAGGGAGACCCAGTACTTC. Its protein is CSAGLAGVRETQYF.

About this clonotype: This could be a read error, since a much larger clone is one nucleotide away. The V and J genes are TRBV2 and TRBJ2-7; D may match TRBD1 or TRBD2 (5 bases each). The CDR3 spans 16 residues. Germline V gene lookup returns CDR1 SNHLY and CDR2 FYNNEI. V dropped 3 bases and J dropped 2 bases, with 17 bases sitting between them. In DNA form, the CDR3 reads TGTGCCAGCAGTGATCCCGGGACCCGGGGCACCTACGAGCAGTACTTC. It encodes CASSDPGTRGTYEQYF. Using reference TRBV2 and TRBJ2-7 for the parts outside the CDR3, the full variable domain is EPEVTQTPSHQVTQMGQEVILRCVPISNHLYFYWYRQILGQKVEFLVSFYNNEISEKSEIFDDQFSVERPDGSNFTLKIRSTKLEDSAMYFCASSDPGTRGTYEQYFGPGTRLTVT.

The rearrangement joins TRBV5-1 to TRBJ2-1; D is ambiguous. The CDR3 consists of 16 residues. Germline assignment: CDR1 SGHRS and CDR2 YFSETQ. Trimming removed 4 bases at V and 0 bases at J, with 14 bases between. This CDR3 reads CASSADDLSSYNEQFF. The CDR3 DNA reads as TGCGCCAGCAGCGCGGATGACCTGAGCTCCTACAATGAGCAGTTCTTC.

This clonotype appeared once. Just one base apart from a much larger clone, this may be a read error. The chain is built from TRBV6-2 or TRBV6-3 and TRBJ2-1; D unclear. CDR3 length equals 13 residues. Trimming stripped 10 bases from V and 6 bases from J, with 16 bases between. Germline V gives CDR1 MNHEY, CDR2 SVGEGT. CDR3 residues: CATRNSTINEQFF. The CDR3 region has the DNA TGTGCCACCCGGAATAGCACCATCAATGAGCAGTTCTTC.

This clonotype was detected ten times or more. The chain joins TRBV15 to TRBJ2-2; unclear D gene. V dropped 0 bases and J dropped 1 base, with 9 bases sitting between them. The germline V gene has CDR1 LNHNV and CDR2 YYDKDF (reference sequence). The CDR3 totals 16 residues. The chain's CDR3 is CATSRDLGGNTGELFF. CDR3 bases: TGTGCCACCAGCAGAGATTTGGGCGGGAACACCGGGGAGCTGTTTTTT.

V is TRBV25-1 and J is TRBJ1-2, with 7 positions matching TRBD1. CDR1 and CDR2 from the germline V gene are MGHDK and SYGVNS. V dropped 7 bases and J dropped 8; count of bases not matched to a gene: 7. CDR3 size: 12 residues. This CDR3 is CASKQGTEGYTF. DNA for the CDR3: TGTGCCAGCAAACAGGGGACAGAAGGCTACACCTTC.

This clonotype showed up many times. An end of the junction differs from the germline gene, which may be a read error. The chain employs TRBV20-1 and TRBJ1-5, with TRBD1 matching over 8 bases. The CDR3 is 14 residues long. Germline V lookup: CDR1 DFQATT, CDR2 SNEGSKA (reference sequence). CDR3 in amino acids: CSAGDRGGNQPQHF. The CDR3 DNA is TGCAGTGCTGGAGACAGGGGCGGCAATCAGCCCCAGCATTTT.

The genes are TRBV7-9 and TRBJ2-1; D ambiguous. CDR1 and CDR2 from the germline V gene are SEHNR and FQNEAQ (reference sequence). The CDR3 totals 18 residues. The V gene lost 0 bases and the J gene lost 0 bases, with 15 bases spanning the gap. CDR3 sequence: CASSLAGPYFTSYNEQFF. The CDR3, as DNA: TGTGCCAGCAGCTTAGCTGGACCCTACTTTACCTCCTACAATGAGCAGTTCTTC.

The CDR3 sequence: CASSFGDRGSAFF. CDR3 nucleotide sequence: TGTGCCAGCAGCTTCGGGGACAGGGGCTCAGCTTTCTTT. V and J are TRBV5-6 and TRBJ1-1, with TRBD1 identical over 10 bases. The length of the CDR3 is 13 residues. Germline CDR1 and CDR2: SGHDT and YYEEEE. The V gene end was trimmed by 2 bases and the J gene end by 10 bases; junction bases not matched to a gene: 5.

The chain has TRBV11-2 and TRBJ1-2; D possibly corresponds to TRBD1 (5 bases). The CDR3 is 13 amino acids. The germline V and J ends were trimmed by 3 bases and 9 bases, with 14 bases remaining between them. CDR1 and CDR2 (germline): SGHAT, FQNNGV. CDR3 loop: CASSLGPVGSYTF. The CDR3 region has the DNA TGTGCCAGCAGCTTGGGACCGGTCGGTAGCTACACCTTC.

The sample holds many counts of this clonotype. This chain joins TRBV20-1 and TRBJ1-2, with a possible D match to TRBD1 (5 bases). Germline lookup yields CDR1 DFQATT and CDR2 SNEGSKA (reference sequence). The CDR3 extends over 12 amino acids. Trimming shortened V by 6 bases and J by 4 bases, and 12 bases separated the two germline ends. The CDR3 sequence: CSARDGPYGYTF. For the CDR3, the DNA is TGCAGTGCGCGGGACGGACCCTATGGCTACACCTTC.

This clonotype was counted only a few times. V gene TRBV9 combines with J gene TRBJ2-5; perhaps TRBD1 as D (5 bases). The CDR3 is made up of 13 amino acids. Per germline, CDR1 SGDLS and CDR2 YYNGEE. The ends were cut back, 4 bases at V and 4 bases at J, with 11 bases in the middle. CDR3 sequence reads: CASSPSQGETQYF. The CDR3, as DNA: TGTGCCAGCAGCCCCTCGCAGGGAGAGACCCAGTACTTC.

The CDR3 sequence is CATSDGRVSGIPRNEQFF. The CDR3 region has the DNA TGTGCCACCAGTGATGGCAGGGTGAGCGGAATCCCTCGGAATGAGCAGTTCTTC. The chain couples TRBV24-1 to TRBJ2-5; perhaps D is TRBD1 or TRBD2 (5 bases each). The J call may be incorrect, as the DNA end agrees better with TRBJ2-1. Germline V gene data show CDR1 as KGHDR and CDR2 as SFDVKD. This CDR3 is 18 amino acids long.

The V gene is TRBV6-1, the J gene TRBJ1-5; 8 bases map to TRBD1. The length of the CDR3 is 17 residues. The trim removed 6 bases at V and 5 bases at J, leaving 15 bases unmatched. Germline values: CDR1 MNHNS, CDR2 SASEGT. CDR3 in amino acids: CASSPNPRQGPHQPQHF. Here the CDR3 DNA reads TGTGCCAGCAGCCCCAACCCTAGACAGGGGCCCCATCAGCCCCAGCATTTT.

CDR3 coding DNA: TGTGCCAGCAGTGAAGATAGGGTTTCCTACAATGAGCAGTTCTTC. It codes for CASSEDRVSYNEQFF. The V and J genes are TRBV6-2 or TRBV6-3 and TRBJ2-1; D is ambiguous. The CDR3 has 15 amino acids. CDR1 and CDR2 (germline): MNHEY, SVGEGT. Trimming took 5 bases from V and 1 from J, leaving 12 bases between them.

This chain joins TRBV18 and TRBJ2-1; D possibly corresponds to TRBD1 (6 bases). The germline V and J ends were trimmed by 6 bases and 8 bases, with 20 bases remaining between them. In germline, CDR1 is KGHSH, CDR2 LQKENI. CDR3 size: 15 residues. The CDR3 region is CASSPTGQLQDEQFF. CDR3 sequence (DNA): TGTGCCAGCTCCCCTACCGGACAGCTACAGGATGAGCAGTTCTTC.

This clonotype was seen at least ten times. The chain recombines TRBV6-1 with TRBJ2-5; D might be TRBD1 or TRBD2, each matching 5 bases. The germline V gene has CDR1 MNHNS and CDR2 SASEGT. V was pared by 8 bases and J by 5 bases, with 18 bases between. CDR3 length equals 14 residues. The CDR3 is CASVFPGTGETQYF. The CDR3 region has the DNA TGTGCCAGCGTCTTTCCAGGGACGGGCGAGACCCAGTACTTC.

The chain carries TRBV4-1 and TRBJ1-2; D is possibly TRBD1 (6 bases). The V and J ends lost 1 base and 2 bases respectively, with 11 bases between them. CDR1 is MGHRA and CDR2 is YSYEKL in the germline V gene. CDR3 length equals 15 residues. The CDR3 loop is CASSQARTENYGYTF. The CDR3 bases are TGCGCCAGCAGCCAAGCCCGGACAGAAAACTATGGCTACACCTTC.